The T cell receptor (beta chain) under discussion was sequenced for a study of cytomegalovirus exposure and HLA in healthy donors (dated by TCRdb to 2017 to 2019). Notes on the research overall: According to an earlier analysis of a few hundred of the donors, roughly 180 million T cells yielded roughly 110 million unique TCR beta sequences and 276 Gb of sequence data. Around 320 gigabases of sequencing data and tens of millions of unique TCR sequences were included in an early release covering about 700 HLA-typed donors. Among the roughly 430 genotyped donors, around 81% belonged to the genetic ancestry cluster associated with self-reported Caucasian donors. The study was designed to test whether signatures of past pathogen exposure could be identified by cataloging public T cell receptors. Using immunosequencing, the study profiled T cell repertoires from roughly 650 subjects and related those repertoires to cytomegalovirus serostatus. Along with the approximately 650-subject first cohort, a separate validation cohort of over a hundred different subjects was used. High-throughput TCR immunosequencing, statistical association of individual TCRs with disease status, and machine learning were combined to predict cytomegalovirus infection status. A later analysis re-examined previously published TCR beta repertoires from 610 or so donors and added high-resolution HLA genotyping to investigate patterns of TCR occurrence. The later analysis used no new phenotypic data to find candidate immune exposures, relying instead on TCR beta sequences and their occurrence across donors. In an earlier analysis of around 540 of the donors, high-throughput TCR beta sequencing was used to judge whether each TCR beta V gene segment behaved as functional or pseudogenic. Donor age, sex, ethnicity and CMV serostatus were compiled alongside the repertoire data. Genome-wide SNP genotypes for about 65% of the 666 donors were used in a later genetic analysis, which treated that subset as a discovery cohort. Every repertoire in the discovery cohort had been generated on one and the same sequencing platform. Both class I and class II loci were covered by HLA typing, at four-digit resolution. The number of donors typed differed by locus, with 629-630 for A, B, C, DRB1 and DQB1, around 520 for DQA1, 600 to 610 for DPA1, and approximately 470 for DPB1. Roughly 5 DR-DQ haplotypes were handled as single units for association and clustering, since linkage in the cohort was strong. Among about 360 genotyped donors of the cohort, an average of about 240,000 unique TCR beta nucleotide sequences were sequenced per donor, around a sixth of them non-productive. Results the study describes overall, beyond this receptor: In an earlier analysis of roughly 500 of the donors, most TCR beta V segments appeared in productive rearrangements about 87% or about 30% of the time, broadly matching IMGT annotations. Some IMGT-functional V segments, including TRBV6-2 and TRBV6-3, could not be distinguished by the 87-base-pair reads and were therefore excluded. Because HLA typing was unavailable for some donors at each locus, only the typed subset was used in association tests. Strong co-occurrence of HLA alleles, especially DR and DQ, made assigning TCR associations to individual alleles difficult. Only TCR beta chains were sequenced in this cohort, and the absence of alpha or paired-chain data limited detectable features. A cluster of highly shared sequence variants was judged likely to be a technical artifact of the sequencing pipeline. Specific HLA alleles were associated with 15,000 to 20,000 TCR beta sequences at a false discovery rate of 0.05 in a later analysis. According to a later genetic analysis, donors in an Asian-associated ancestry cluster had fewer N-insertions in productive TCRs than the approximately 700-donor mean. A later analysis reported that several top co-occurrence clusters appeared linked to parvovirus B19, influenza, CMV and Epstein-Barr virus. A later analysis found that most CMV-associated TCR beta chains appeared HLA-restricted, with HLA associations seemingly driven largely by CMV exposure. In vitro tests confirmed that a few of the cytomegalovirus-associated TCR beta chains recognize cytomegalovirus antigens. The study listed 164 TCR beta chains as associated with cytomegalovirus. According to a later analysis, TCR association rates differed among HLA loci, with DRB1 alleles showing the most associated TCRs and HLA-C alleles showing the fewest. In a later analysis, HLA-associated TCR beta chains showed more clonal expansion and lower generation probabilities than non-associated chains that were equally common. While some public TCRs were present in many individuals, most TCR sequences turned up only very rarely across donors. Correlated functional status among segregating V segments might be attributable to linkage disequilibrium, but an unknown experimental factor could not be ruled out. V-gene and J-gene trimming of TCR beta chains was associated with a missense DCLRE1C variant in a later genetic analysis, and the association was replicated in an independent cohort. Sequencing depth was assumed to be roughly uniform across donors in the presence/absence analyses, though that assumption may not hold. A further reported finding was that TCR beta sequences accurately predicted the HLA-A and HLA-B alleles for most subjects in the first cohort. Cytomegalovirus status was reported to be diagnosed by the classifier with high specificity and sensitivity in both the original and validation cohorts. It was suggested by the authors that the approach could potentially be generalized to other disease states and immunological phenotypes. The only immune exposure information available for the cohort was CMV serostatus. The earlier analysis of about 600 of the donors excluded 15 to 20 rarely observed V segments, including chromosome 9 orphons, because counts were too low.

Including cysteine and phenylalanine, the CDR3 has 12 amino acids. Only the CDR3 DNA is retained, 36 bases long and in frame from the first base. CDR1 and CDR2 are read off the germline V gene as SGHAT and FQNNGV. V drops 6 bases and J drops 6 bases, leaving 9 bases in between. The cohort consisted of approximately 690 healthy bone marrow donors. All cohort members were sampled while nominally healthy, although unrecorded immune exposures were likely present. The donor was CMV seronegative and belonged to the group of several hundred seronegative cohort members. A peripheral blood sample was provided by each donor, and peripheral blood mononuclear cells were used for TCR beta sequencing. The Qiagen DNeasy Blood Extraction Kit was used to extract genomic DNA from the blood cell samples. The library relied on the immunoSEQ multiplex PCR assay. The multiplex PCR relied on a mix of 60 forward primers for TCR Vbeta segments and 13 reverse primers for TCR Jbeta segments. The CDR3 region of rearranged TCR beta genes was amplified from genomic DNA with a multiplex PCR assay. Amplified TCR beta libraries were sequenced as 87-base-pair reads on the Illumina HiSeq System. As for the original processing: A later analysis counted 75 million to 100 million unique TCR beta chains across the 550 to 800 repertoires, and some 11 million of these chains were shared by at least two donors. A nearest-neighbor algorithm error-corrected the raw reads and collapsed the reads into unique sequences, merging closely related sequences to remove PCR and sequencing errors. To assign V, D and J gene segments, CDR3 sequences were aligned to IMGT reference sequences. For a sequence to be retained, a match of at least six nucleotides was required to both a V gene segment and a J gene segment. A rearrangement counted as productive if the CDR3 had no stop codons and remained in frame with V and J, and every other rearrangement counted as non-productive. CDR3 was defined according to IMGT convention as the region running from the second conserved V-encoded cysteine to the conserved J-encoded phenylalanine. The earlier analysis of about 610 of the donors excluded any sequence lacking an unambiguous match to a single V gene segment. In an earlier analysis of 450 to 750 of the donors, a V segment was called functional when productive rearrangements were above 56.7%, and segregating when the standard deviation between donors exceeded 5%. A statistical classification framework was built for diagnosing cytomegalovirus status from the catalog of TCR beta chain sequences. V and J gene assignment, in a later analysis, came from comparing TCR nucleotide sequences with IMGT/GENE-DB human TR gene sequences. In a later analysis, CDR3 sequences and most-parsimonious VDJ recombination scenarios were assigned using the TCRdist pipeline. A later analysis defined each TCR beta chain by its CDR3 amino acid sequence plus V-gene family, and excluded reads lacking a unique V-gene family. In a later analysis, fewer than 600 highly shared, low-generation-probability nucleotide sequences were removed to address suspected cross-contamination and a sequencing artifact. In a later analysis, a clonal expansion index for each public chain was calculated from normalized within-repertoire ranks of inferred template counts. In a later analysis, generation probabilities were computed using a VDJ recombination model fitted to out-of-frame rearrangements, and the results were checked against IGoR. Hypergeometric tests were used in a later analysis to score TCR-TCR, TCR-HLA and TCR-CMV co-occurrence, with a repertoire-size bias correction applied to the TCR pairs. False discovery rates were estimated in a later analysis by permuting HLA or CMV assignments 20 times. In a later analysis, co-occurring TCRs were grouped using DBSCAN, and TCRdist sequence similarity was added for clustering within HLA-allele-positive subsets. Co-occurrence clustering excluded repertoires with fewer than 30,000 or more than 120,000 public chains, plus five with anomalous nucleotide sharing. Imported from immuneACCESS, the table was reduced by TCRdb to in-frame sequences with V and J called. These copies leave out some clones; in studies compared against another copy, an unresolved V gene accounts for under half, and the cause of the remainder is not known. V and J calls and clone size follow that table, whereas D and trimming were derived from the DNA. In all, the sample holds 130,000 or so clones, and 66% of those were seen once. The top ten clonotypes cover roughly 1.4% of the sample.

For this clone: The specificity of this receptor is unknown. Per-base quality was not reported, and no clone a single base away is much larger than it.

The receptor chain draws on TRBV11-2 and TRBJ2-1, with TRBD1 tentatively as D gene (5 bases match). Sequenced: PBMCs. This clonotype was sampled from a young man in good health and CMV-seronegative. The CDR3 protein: CASRTQGNEQFF. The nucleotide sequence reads TGTGCCAGCAGGACCCAGGGCAATGAGCAGTTCTTC.